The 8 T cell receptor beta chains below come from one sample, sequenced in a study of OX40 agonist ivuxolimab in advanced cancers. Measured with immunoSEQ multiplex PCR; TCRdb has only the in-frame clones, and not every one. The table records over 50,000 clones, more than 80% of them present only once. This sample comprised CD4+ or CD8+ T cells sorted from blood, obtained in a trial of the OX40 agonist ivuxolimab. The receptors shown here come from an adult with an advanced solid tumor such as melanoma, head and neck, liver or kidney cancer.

The CDR3 sequence is CASSSLAGRGAKGGYEQYF. In DNA, the CDR3 is TGTGCCAGCAGTTCTCTAGCGGGCCGCGGGGCTAAAGGGGGTTACGAGCAGTACTTC. J is TRBJ2-7 and V is TRBV28, with TRBD2 matching over 8 bases. Germline trimming cut 4 bases from V and 4 bases from J; bases unmatched to any gene: 21. The CDR3 spans 19 residues. Germline assignment: CDR1 MDHEN and CDR2 SYDVKM.

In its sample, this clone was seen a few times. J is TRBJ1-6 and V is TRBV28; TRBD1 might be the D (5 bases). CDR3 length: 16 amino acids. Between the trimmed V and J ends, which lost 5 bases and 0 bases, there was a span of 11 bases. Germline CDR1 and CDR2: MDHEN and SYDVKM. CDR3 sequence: CASSITGSSYNSPLHF. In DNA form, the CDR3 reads TGTGCCAGCAGTATCACAGGTAGCTCCTATAATTCACCCCTCCACTTT.

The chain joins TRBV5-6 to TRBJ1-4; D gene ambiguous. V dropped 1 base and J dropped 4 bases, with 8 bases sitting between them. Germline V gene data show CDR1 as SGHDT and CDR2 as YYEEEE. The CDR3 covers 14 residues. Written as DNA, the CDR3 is TGTGCCAGCAGCTTGTTCGAGATTAATGAAAAACTGTTTTTT. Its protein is CASSLFEINEKLFF.

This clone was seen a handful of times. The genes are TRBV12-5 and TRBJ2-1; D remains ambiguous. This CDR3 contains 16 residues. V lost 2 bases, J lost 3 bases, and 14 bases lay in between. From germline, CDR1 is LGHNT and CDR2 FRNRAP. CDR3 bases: TGTGCTAGTGGTTTGTTAAATGGCACCTTCTACAATGAGCAGTTCTTC. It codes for CASGLLNGTFYNEQFF. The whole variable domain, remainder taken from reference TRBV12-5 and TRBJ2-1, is DARVTQTPRHKVTEMGQEVTMRCQPILGHNTVFWYRQTMMQGLELLAYFRNRAPLDDSGMPKDRFSAEMPDATLATLKIQPSEPRDSAVYFCASGLLNGTFYNEQFFGPGTRLTVL.

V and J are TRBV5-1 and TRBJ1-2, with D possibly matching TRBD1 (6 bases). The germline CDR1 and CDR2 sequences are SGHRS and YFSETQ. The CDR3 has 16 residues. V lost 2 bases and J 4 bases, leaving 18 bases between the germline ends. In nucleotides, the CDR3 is TGCGCCAGCAGCTTAACAGGATCGTCAGGGGCCTATGGCTACACCTTC. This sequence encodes CASSLTGSSGAYGYTF.

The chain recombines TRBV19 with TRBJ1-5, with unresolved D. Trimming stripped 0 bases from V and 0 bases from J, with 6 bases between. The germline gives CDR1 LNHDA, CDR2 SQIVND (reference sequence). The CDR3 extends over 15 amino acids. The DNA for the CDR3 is TGTGCCAGTAGTATAGAAGTGAATAGCAATCAGCCCCAGCATTTT. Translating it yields CASSIEVNSNQPQHF.

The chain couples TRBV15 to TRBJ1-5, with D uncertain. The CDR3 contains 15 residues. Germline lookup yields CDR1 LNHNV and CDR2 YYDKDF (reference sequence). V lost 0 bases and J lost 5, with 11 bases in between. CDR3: CATSRDQMVDQPQHF. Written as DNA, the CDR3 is TGTGCCACCAGCAGAGATCAAATGGTGGATCAGCCCCAGCATTTT.

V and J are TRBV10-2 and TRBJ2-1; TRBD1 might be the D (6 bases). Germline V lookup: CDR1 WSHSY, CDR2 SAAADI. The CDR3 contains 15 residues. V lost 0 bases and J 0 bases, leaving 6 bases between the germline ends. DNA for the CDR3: TGCGCCAGCAGTGAGTCAGGGGGCTCCTACAATGAGCAGTTCTTC. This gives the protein CASSESGGSYNEQFF.